At least ten counts were recorded for the clone carrying this T cell receptor beta chain. The source of the sample is a study of T cell repertoires in cytomegalovirus infection. Overall study context: Through public TCR beta signatures, both CMV infection and matching HLA type were indicated.

MiXCR, applied by TCRdb to the reads, yields one record per CDR3 protein. The sample includes some 320,000 distinct CDR3 sequences, 8% to 9.5% of them seen just once. The V end was cut by 6 bases, the J end by 2 bases, with 15 bases between. This CDR3 spans 15 amino acids. Germline CDR1 is SEHNR and CDR2 is FQNEAQ (reference sequence). Source material: PBMCs. The origin of this receptor is a human donor in good health (CMV status not recorded). Some clones in this sample may be carry-over from other donors' samples. The chain has TRBV7-9 and TRBJ2-3; perhaps TRBD2 as D (6 bases). The CDR3 DNA follows: TGTGCCAGCAGGGACGGGAGAAATCCCACAGATACGCAGTATTTT. This sequence encodes CASRDGRNPTDTQYF.